This TCR beta chain was recovered during a study of spatial heterogeneity in lung cancer. At the level of the study: Unique TCR and UMI combinations averaged more than ten appearances each in raw reads.

Comments on this clonotype: The antigen is undetermined.

Regarding the study as a whole: At resection, ubiquitous expanded tumor TCRs appeared in blood more than at follow-up.

The time point: sample taken at primary tumor resection. The donor group consisted of over 55 patients who had untreated, early-stage non-small cell lung cancer. In each case, whole RNA from tumor, nontumor lung or frozen PBMC was sequenced unsorted. The CDR3 has 14 residues. V was shortened by 4 bases and J by 10 bases, with 17 bases between the two germline ends. The germline CDR1 and CDR2 sequences are LGHNA and YNFKEQ. Via MiXCR, TCRdb re-called the 5' RACE reads, giving one row per CDR3 protein. Found here are approximately 92,000 distinct CDR3 sequences, around 12% of them singletons; the top ten hold more than 40%.

The rearrangement links TRBV4-2 to TRBJ2-1; unclear D gene. The origin of this receptor is a male donor with early-stage non-small cell lung cancer. The material sequenced was PBMCs, taken at surgery. The DNA of the CDR3 is TGTGCCAGCAGCCCCGCCCCCGTCGACCGCGAGCAGTTCTTC. Translation gives CASSPAPVDREQFF.